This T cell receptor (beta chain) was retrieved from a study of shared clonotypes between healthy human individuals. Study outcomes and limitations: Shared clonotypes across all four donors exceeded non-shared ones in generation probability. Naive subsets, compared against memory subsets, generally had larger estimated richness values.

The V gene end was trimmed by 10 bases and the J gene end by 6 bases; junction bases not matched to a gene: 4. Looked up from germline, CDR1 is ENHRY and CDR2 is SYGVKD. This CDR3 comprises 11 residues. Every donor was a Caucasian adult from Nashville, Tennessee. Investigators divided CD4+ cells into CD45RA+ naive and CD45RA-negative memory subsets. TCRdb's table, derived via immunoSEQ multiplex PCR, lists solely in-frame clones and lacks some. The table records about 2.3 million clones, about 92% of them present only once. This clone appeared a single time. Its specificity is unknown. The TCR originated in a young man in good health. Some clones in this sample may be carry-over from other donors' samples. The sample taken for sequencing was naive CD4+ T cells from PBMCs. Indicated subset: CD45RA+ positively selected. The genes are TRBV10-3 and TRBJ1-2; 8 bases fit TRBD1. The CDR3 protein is CASGTGNGYTF. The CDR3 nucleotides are TGTGCCAGCGGGACAGGCAATGGCTACACCTTC.